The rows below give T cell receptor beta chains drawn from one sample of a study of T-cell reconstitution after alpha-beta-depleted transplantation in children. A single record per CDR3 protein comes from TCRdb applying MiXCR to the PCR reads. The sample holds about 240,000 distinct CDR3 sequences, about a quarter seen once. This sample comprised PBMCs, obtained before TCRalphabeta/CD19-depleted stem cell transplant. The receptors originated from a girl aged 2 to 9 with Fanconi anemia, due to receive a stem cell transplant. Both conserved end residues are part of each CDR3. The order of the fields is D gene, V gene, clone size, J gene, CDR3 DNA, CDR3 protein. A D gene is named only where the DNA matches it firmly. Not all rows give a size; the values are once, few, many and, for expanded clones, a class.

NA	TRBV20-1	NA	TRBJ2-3	TGCAGTGCTAGTGGATCGACTAGCACAGATACGCAGTATTTT	CSASGSTSTDTQYF
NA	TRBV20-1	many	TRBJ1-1	TGCAGTGCCCTACGAGCGGGGTTCGGTGAAGCTTTCTTT	CSALRAGFGEAFF
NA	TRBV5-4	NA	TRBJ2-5	TGTGCCAGCAGCTTTAAGGTACAGGGCCAAGAGACCCAGTACTTC	CASSFKVQGQETQYF
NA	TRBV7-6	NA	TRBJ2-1	TGTGCCAGCAGCTTAGCGCATGGATCCTACAATGAGCAGTTCTTC	CASSLAHGSYNEQFF
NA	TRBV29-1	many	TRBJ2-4	TGCAGCGTTGAGTTGACGGCCAAAAACATTCAGTACTTC	CSVELTAKNIQYF
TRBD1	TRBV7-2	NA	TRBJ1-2	TGTGCCAGCAGCTTAGCGGGACAGCCCAATGGCTACACCTTC	CASSLAGQPNGYTF
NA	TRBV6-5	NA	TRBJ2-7	TGTGCCAGCAGCCAAGACCAGCCGGCGGCGGGAACCTACGAGCAGTACTTC	CASSQDQPAAGTYEQYF
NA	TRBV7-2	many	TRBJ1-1	TGTGCCAGCAGCTTATTCGGGGCTAGGGACACTGAAGCTTTCTTT	CASSLFGARDTEAFF
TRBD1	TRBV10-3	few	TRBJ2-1	TGTGCCATCAGTAAGGCGGGACAGGGGACCAGCAATGAGCAGTTCTTC	CAISKAGQGTSNEQFF
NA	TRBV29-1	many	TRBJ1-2	TGCAGCGACCTTCCGACAGACTATGGCTACACCTTC	CSDLPTDYGYTF
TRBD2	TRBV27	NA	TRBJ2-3	TGTGCCAGCAGTAGGGGACTAGCGGGAGGAGGGGCCACAGATACGCAGTATTTT	CASSRGLAGGGATDTQYF
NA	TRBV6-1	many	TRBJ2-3	TGTGCCAGCAAGTTCCCCACAGATACGCAGTATTTT	CASKFPTDTQYF
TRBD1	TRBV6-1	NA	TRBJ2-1	TGTGCCAGCAGTGGAGGACAGGGCAGAAATGAGCAGTTCTTC	CASSGGQGRNEQFF
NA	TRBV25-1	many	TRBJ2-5	TGTGCCAGCAGTGATCACCGGGACACCGTAGGACAAGAGACCCAGTACTTC	CASSDHRDTVGQETQYF
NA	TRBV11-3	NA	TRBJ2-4	TGTGCCAGCAGCTTATCCCGAGGAATTGTTGCCAAAAACATTCAGTACTTC	CASSLSRGIVAKNIQYF
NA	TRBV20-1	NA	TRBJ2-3	TGCAGTGCTAGAGATCAAATAGGCGCAGATACGCAGTATTTT	CSARDQIGADTQYF
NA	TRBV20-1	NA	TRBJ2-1	TGCAGTGCTTTAGAAGTCCTATCTAATGAGCAGTTCTTC	CSALEVLSNEQFF
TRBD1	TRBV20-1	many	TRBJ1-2	TGCAGTGCTAGATTGACAGGGGGCATAGGCTATGGCTACACCTTC	CSARLTGGIGYGYTF
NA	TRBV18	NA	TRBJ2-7	TGTGCCAGCTCACCAATAGGTCTAGTCAGCGAGCAGTACTTC	CASSPIGLVSEQYF
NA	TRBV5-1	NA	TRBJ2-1	TGCGCCAGCAGCTTCTTGGGAAATCCCGGGACGATCTCCTACAATGAGCAGTTCTTC	CASSFLGNPGTISYNEQFF
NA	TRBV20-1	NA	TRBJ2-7	TGCAGTGCTAGAGATGGCCGGGCAGCCATCTCCTACGAGCAGTACTTC	CSARDGRAAISYEQYF
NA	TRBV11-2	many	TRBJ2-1	TGTGCCAGCAGTCTAGCGTTTGAGCAGTTCTTC	CASSLAFEQFF
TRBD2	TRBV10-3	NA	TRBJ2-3	TGTGCCATCAGTGAGTTCGCGGGGGAGTACACAGATACGCAGTATTTT	CAISEFAGEYTDTQYF
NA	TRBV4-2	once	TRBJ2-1	TGTGCCAGCAGCCTATCGTACGGTGAGCAGTTCTTC	CASSLSYGEQFF
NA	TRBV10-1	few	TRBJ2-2	TGCGCCAGCAGTAAGTGGAACACCGGGGAGCTGTTTTTT	CASSKWNTGELFF
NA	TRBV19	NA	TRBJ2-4	TGTGCCAGTAGTATGTGGGGCGGGACGCAGCTAGCCAAAAACATTCAGTACTTC	CASSMWGGTQLAKNIQYF
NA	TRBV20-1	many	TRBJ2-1	TGCAGTGCTAGAGCTGGGGCAGGGGCCTACAATGAGCAGTTCTTC	CSARAGAGAYNEQFF
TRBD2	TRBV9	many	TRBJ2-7	TGTGCCAGCAGCGCGAATAATGCGGGAGGGCCGGGATACGAGCAGTACTTC	CASSANNAGGPGYEQYF
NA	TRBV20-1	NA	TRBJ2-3	TGCAGTGCTAGAGGTCCCCACACAGATACGCAGTATTTT	CSARGPHTDTQYF
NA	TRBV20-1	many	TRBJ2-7	TGCAGTGCTAGACTAGCTCCCTACGAGCAGTACTTC	CSARLAPYEQYF